The table lists the clone carrying this T cell receptor beta chain with many counts. Its antigen is unidentified. From RNA, the CDR3 regions of TCR beta chains were amplified and sequenced. An initial RT-PCR round employing HTBI primers preceded a second-round multiplex PCR. TCRdb processed the multiplex PCR reads anew with MiXCR; each CDR3 protein has one entry. The table has about 640,000 distinct CDR3 sequences, approximately 39% seen once. Among the exclusions were patients with other autoimmune diseases, uncontrolled infections, pregnancy or lactation. It was on clinical symptoms, serum thyroxine, TRAb, thyroid ultrasound and orbital computed tomography that diagnosis relied. The PBMCs were taken from approximately 11 ml of fresh peripheral blood. This entry is derived from a study of Graves' ophthalmopathy and Graves' hyperthyroidism. Findings of the study overall: Detected in blood as well were most expanded thyroid clonotypes with frequency above 0.001.

V lost 5 bases and J lost 7, with 18 bases in between. In germline, CDR1 is SNHLY, CDR2 FYNNEI. The CDR3 extends over 14 amino acids. Sample: peripheral blood. The TCR comes from an adult man with Graves' ophthalmopathy. The rearrangement links TRBV2 to TRBJ2-7, with D unclear. In DNA, the CDR3 is TGTGCCAGCAGTCAATTCGGACGGCCAAAGGAGCAGTACTTC. Translated, it gives CASSQFGRPKEQYF.